This T cell receptor (beta chain) is from a study of T cells in Graves' hyperthyroidism and ophthalmopathy. Findings and caveats of the study: Ophthalmopathy, which appeared later, was predicted by the model a median roughly 6.6 months before onset. Within blood appeared most thyroid clonotypes that had expanded above 0.001.

In regard to this clonotype: What it recognizes is unknown.

The investigators amplified TCR beta CDR3 regions from RNA transcripts. The TCR CDR3 was amplified in a first-round RT-PCR using the HTBI primer set. MiXCR was run by TCRdb on the multiplex PCR reads, yielding one entry per CDR3 protein. The table shows 550,000 to 600,000 distinct CDR3 sequences, with 11% to 15% occurring only once. The CDR3 loop spans 15 amino acids. Per the germline V gene, CDR1 is SGHRS and CDR2 is YFSETQ. Input material: blood. The receptor comes from a young woman with Graves' ophthalmopathy. The chain links TRBV5-1 to TRBJ2-5; 9 bases agree with TRBD2. Gene TRBJ2-1 matches the end of the DNA better, so the J call may be wrong. The chain's CDR3 is CASSAGTSSRETQFF. The CDR3 DNA is TGCGCCAGCAGTGCCGGGACTAGCTCGCGTGAGACCCAGTTCTTC.